This passage covers 27 T cell receptor beta chains from one sample sequenced in a study of T cell repertoires in cytomegalovirus infection. TCRdb passed the reads through MiXCR, listing each CDR3 protein once. The top ten hold about 10% of the sample, which has fewer than 550,000 distinct CDR3 sequences, roughly 10% seen once. Material for sequencing was PBMCs. These receptors came from a human donor in good health (CMV status not recorded). Some clones in this sample may be carry-over from other donors' samples.

This clonotype was found many times. The chain employs TRBV28 and TRBJ2-2, with D possibly being TRBD2 (5 bases). The CDR3 extends over 14 amino acids. Per the germline V gene, CDR1 is MDHEN and CDR2 is SYDVKM. Trimming cost V 7 bases and J 3 bases, with 12 bases left between them. The chain's CDR3 is CASNPRGHTGELFF. The CDR3, as DNA: TGTGCCAGCAACCCCCGGGGTCACACCGGGGAGCTGTTTTTT.

This sequence joins TRBV27 and TRBJ2-7; no clear D gene. V lost 3 bases to trimming and J lost 4 bases, with 16 bases between them. This CDR3 comprises 15 residues. Germline loops: CDR1 MNHEY, CDR2 SMNVEV (reference sequence). The CDR3 bases are TGTGCCAGCAGTTTGAGGCAGGAACCTTCTTACGAGCAGTACTTC. It specifies CASSLRQEPSYEQYF.

This clonotype was observed many times. The chain carries TRBV10-3 and TRBJ1-1, with D unresolved. Germline V gene data show CDR1 as ENHRY and CDR2 as SYGVKD. V lost 1 base, J lost 6 bases, and 12 bases lay in between. The CDR3 sequence is 14 residues long. The CDR3 reads CAISEFGPLSEAFF. CDR3 in DNA: TGTGCCATCAGTGAGTTTGGGCCACTGTCTGAAGCTTTCTTT.

This rearrangement joins TRBV30 to TRBJ1-5; the D is unclear. V lost 4 bases and J lost 2, with 9 bases in between. This CDR3 is 13 amino acids long. Germline CDR1 GTSNPN, CDR2 SVGIG (reference sequence). The CDR3 sequence is CAWKFPGNQPQHF. The CDR3 coding sequence is TGTGCCTGGAAGTTTCCCGGCAATCAGCCCCAGCATTTT. The full variable domain, with the rest looked up from reference TRBV30 and TRBJ1-5, is SQTIHQWPATLVQPVGSPLSLECTVEGTSNPNLYWYRQAAGRGLQLLFYSVGIGQISSEVPQNLSASRPQDRQFILSSKKLLLSDSGFYLCAWKFPGNQPQHFGDGTRLSIL.

The V and J genes are TRBV20-1 and TRBJ2-7; D perhaps matches TRBD1 (6 bases). The CDR3 extends over 13 amino acids. Germline-derived CDR1 and CDR2 are DFQATT and SNEGSKA (reference sequence). With 3 bases removed from V and 2 bases from J, the gap between germline ends came to 11 bases. CDR3 region: CSASGTPTYEQYF. CDR3 nucleotide sequence: TGCAGTGCTAGCGGGACACCCACCTACGAGCAGTACTTC.

The chain recombines TRBV29-1 with TRBJ1-2; 7 positions agree with TRBD1. Unmatched junction bases numbered 9, after V lost 4 bases and J lost 1 base. This CDR3 comprises 15 residues. Looked up from germline, CDR1 is SQVTM and CDR2 is ANQGSEA. As DNA, the CDR3 is TGCAGCGTTGGAAATTCGGACAGGCGTAACTATGGCTACACCTTC. Encoded protein: CSVGNSDRRNYGYTF.

The table lists this clonotype with many counts. This chain uses TRBV7-2 with TRBJ2-1; 12 bases line up with TRBD2. Unmatched junction bases numbered 3, after V lost 5 bases and J lost 7 bases. CDR1 and CDR2 from the germline V gene are SGHTA and FQGNSA. The CDR3 is 14 amino acids. CDR3 sequence reads: CASSIGLAGNEQFF. The CDR3 coding sequence is TGTGCCAGCAGCATTGGACTAGCGGGGAATGAGCAGTTCTTC.

This chain uses TRBV14 with TRBJ2-2; D gene uncertain. Germline V gene sequence: CDR1 SGHDN, CDR2 FVKESK. V lost 4 bases and J lost 4, with 13 bases in between. The CDR3 totals 15 residues. CDR3 loop: CASSPAGAGTGELFF. CDR3 coding DNA: TGTGCCAGCAGCCCCGCAGGCGCAGGCACCGGGGAGCTGTTTTTT.

The genes are TRBV6-1 and TRBJ2-7; the D gene is possibly TRBD2 (5 bases). CDR1 MNHNS and CDR2 SASEGT come from the germline V gene. There are 17 residues in the CDR3. With 2 bases removed from V and 2 bases from J, the gap between germline ends came to 19 bases. The CDR3 DNA follows: TGTGCCAGCAGTGAACGGGGTGGGGAGTTTCGAACCTACGAGCAGTACTTC. Amino acid sequence: CASSERGGEFRTYEQYF.

The V call is TRBV9, the J call TRBJ1-3; TRBD1 matches at 7 bases. Germline values: CDR1 SGDLS, CDR2 YYNGEE. CDR3 length equals 17 residues. V lost 0 bases to trimming and J lost 2 bases; unmatched junction nucleotides: 8. CDR3 loop: CASSVEGLTGPGNTIYF. Written as DNA, the CDR3 is TGTGCCAGCAGCGTAGAGGGTCTGACAGGGCCTGGAAACACCATATATTTT.

The rearrangement links TRBV6-2 or TRBV6-3 to TRBJ2-2, with 15 bases aligning to TRBD2. V gave up 4 bases and J gave up 7 bases; unmatched junction bases: 7. The germline V gene encodes CDR1 MNHEY and CDR2 SVGEGT. CDR3 size: 17 residues. The CDR3, as DNA: TGTGCCAGCAGTTCCAGGACTAGCGGGAGGGCCTTCGGGGAGCTGTTTTTT. Protein sequence: CASSSRTSGRAFGELFF.

The sample holds many counts of this clonotype. The rearrangement joins TRBV7-9 to TRBJ2-1; 8 positions agree with TRBD1. In germline, CDR1 is SEHNR, CDR2 FQNEAQ (reference sequence). V shed 6 bases and J 0 bases; nucleotides not matched to a gene: 10. CDR3 length: 17 amino acids. The chain's CDR3 is CASSVLGTGYSYNEQFF. CDR3 nucleotide sequence: TGTGCCAGCAGTGTGCTGGGGACAGGCTACTCCTACAATGAGCAGTTCTTC.

This clonotype was seen repeatedly, ten times or more. The gene calls are TRBV12-3 or TRBV12-4 and TRBJ2-1, with a weak D call TRBD2 (6 bases). V shed 4 bases and J shed 0 bases, with 10 bases lying between them. The CDR3 length is 15 residues. In DNA form, the CDR3 reads TGTGCCAGCAGTTGGGGACTCTCCTCCTACAATGAGCAGTTCTTC. Its protein is CASSWGLSSYNEQFF.

In its sample, this clonotype was seen a few times. The junction shows a germline mismatch at one end, possibly a read error. The CDR3 is CASCFSREETQYF. CDR3 bases: TGTGCCAGCTGCTTCTCCAGAGAAGAGACCCAGTACTTC. This rearrangement joins TRBV5-6 to TRBJ2-5; no firm D call. The CDR3 spans 13 residues. Germline loops: CDR1 SGHDT, CDR2 YYEEEE.

This clonotype was observed at least ten times. V usage is TRBV7-2 and J usage is TRBJ2-7, with D possibly being TRBD2 (5 bases). The CDR3 is 14 residues long. CDR1 is SGHTA, CDR2 FQGNSA, per germline. V lost 1 base to trimming and J lost 5 bases, with 12 bases between them. CDR3 loop: CASSLGLAVDEQYF. CDR3 nucleotides: TGTGCCAGCAGCTTAGGGCTAGCTGTGGACGAGCAGTACTTC.

This clonotype has more than one count but fewer than ten. The rearrangement joins TRBV28 to TRBJ1-4, with TRBD1 matching over 7 bases. In germline, CDR1 is MDHEN, CDR2 SYDVKM. J gave up 15 bases and V 7 bases, and 11 bases lay outside the gene matches. The CDR3 totals 12 residues. The CDR3, as DNA: TGTGCCAGCAAACCGGGACAGAATGAGTTGTTTTTT. Amino acids: CASKPGQNELFF.

The chain is built from TRBV7-4 and TRBJ2-5, with a weak D call TRBD1 (6 bases). The V end lost 4 bases, the J end lost 4 bases, and 13 bases lay between the germline ends. Germline CDR1 is SGHVT and CDR2 is SQSDAQ. The CDR3 totals 14 residues. The CDR3 nucleotides read TGTGCCAGCAGCTCGTTACAGGGTCCAGAGACCCAGTACTTC. This translates into CASSSLQGPETQYF.

The rearrangement uses TRBV20-1 and TRBJ2-3; the match to TRBD1 covers 7 bases. Germline loops: CDR1 DFQATT, CDR2 SNEGSKA (reference sequence). The CDR3 has 14 amino acids. V shed 6 bases, J shed 1 base, and the junction held 7 bases outside the gene matches. The CDR3 nucleotides are TGCAGTGCCGGCGGGCAGGGGGGCACAGATACGCAGTATTTT. It translates to CSAGGQGGTDTQYF.

This clonotype was counted ten times or more. The rearrangement links TRBV24-1 to TRBJ2-1, with TRBD2 identical over 7 bases. CDR3 size: 16 residues. V was clipped by 2 bases and J by 0 bases; unmatched bases: 3. Germline V lookup: CDR1 KGHDR, CDR2 SFDVKD. The CDR3 is CATSDSSGYSYNEQFF. DNA for the CDR3: TGTGCCACCAGTGATTCTAGCGGTTACTCCTACAATGAGCAGTTCTTC.

The rearrangement joins TRBV4-2 to TRBJ2-1; 13 bases are shared with TRBD2. V dropped 1 base and J dropped 8; count of bases not matched to a gene: 8. CDR3 length equals 17 residues. CDR1 and CDR2 (germline): LGHNA, YNFKEQ. The CDR3 protein is CASSQATGTSGMYEQFF. CDR3 DNA sequence: TGTGCCAGCAGCCAAGCCACCGGGACTAGCGGGATGTATGAGCAGTTCTTC.

This clonotype has a count of ten or more. J is TRBJ1-2 and V is TRBV12-3 or TRBV12-4, with 8 bases that match TRBD1. The CDR3 spans 15 residues. V shed 5 bases, J shed 5 bases, and the junction held 10 bases outside the gene matches. This chain's CDR3 is CASSLKAGGWYGYTF. The CDR3 DNA reads as TGTGCCAGCAGTCTCAAGGCAGGGGGCTGGTATGGCTACACCTTC.

About this clonotype: This may arise from a read error, as a much more abundant clone is one base away. This CDR3 fails to terminate in the conserved phenylalanine or tryptophan, so it likely reflects a read error. V usage is TRBV29-1 and J usage is TRBJ2-7, with 7 bases fitting TRBD1. From germline, CDR1 is SQVTM and CDR2 ANQGSEA. V was clipped by 2 bases and J by 2 bases; unmatched bases: 3. There are 13 residues in the CDR3. This chain's CDR3 is CSVESDRPYEQYL. Here the CDR3 DNA reads TGCAGCGTTGAATCGGACAGGCCCTACGAGCAGTACCTC.

This clonotype has a count of ten or more. V usage is TRBV7-6 and J usage is TRBJ2-1; a possible D gene is TRBD2 (5 bases). Trimming removed 8 bases at V and 8 bases at J, with 7 bases between. The CDR3 is made up of 10 amino acids. CDR1 and CDR2 from the germline V gene are SGHVS and FNYEAQ. The CDR3 sequence: CASRGYEQFF. CDR3 sequence (DNA): TGTGCCAGCCGGGGTTATGAGCAGTTCTTC.

This clonotype has at least ten counts. This chain joins TRBV12-3 or TRBV12-4 and TRBJ2-1, with D unresolved. CDR3 length: 17 amino acids. The V and J ends lost 5 bases and 4 bases respectively, with 21 bases between them. As DNA, the CDR3 is TGTGCCAGCAGTCCCGCTACGGGCTGGGCGATTTACAATGAGCAGTTCTTC. Its translation is CASSPATGWAIYNEQFF.

This clonotype appeared many times. J is TRBJ1-2 and V is TRBV5-4; D not resolved. V gave up 4 bases and J gave up 6 bases, with 16 bases separating them. Germline V gene sequence: CDR1 SGHNT, CDR2 YYREEE (reference sequence). This CDR3 comprises 14 residues. The CDR3 sequence is CASSRAVVVDGYTF. CDR3 nucleotides: TGTGCCAGCAGCCGAGCAGTGGTGGTTGATGGCTACACCTTC.

This clonotype was counted many times. The chain joins TRBV11-1 to TRBJ2-3, with a possible D match to TRBD1 (6 bases). The CDR3 is 17 residues long. The germline V gene has CDR1 SGHAT and CDR2 FQDESV (reference sequence). Deletions cut 5 bases from V and 2 bases from J, with 20 bases between. CDR3 nucleotides: TGTGCCAGCAGCCCAACCTTACCCGGACAGCCCACAGATACGCAGTATTTT. It encodes CASSPTLPGQPTDTQYF. The complete variable domain, with remaining parts taken from reference TRBV11-1 and TRBJ2-3, reads EAEVAQSPRYKITEKSQAVAFWCDPISGHATLYWYRQILGQGPELLVQFQDESVVDDSQLPKDRFSAERLKGVDSTLKIQPAELGDSAMYLCASSPTLPGQPTDTQYFGPGTRLTVL.

This clonotype has at least ten counts. The V gene is TRBV7-6, the J gene TRBJ1-5; TRBD1 agrees at 7 bases. The V gene end was trimmed by 3 bases and the J gene end by 5 bases; junction bases not matched to a gene: 10. The CDR3 loop spans 16 amino acids. Germline V gene sequence: CDR1 SGHVS, CDR2 FNYEAQ. In nucleotides, the CDR3 is TGTGCCAGCAGCTTGGGTCCCGGGACAGCAGATCAGCCCCAGCATTTT. Its protein product is CASSLGPGTADQPQHF.